These T cell receptor beta chains were read from a single sample in a study of CD8 T cells in Susac syndrome. TCRdb independently ran MiXCR on the immunoSEQ multiplex PCR reads; one entry per CDR3 protein. The table shows approximately 130,000 distinct CDR3 sequences, with around nine tenths occurring only once. Sequenced sample: CD8+ T cells from PBMCs. These receptors were taken from a human donor with multiple sclerosis. CDR3s include the opening cysteine and the closing phenylalanine or tryptophan. A D gene is named only where the DNA matches it firmly. Clone size is stated in some rows and not others, as once, few, many or a class when expanded.

J gene,D gene,clone size,V gene,CDR3 DNA,CDR3 protein
TRBJ2-6,TRBD2,.,TRBV7-6,TGTGCCAGCAGCCCCGCGATAGCGGGATTATCTGGGGCCAACGTCCTGACTTTC,CASSPAIAGLSGANVLTF
TRBJ2-5,TRBD1,.,TRBV28,TGTGCCAGCCGGACAGGGACCCATCAAGAGACCCAGTACTTC,CASRTGTHQETQYF
TRBJ2-7,.,.,TRBV27,TGTGCCAGCGTTTTCAGTGTTGGAGAGCAGTACTTC,CASVFSVGEQYF
TRBJ1-2,.,.,TRBV4-1,TGCGCCAGCAGCCCCATCGGGACACCCAACTATGGCTACACCTTC,CASSPIGTPNYGYTF
TRBJ1-1,.,once,TRBV2,TGTGCCAGCAGTGGGGGCGTCAGTCTAATGAACACTGAAGCTTTCTTT,CASSGGVSLMNTEAFF
TRBJ2-7,.,.,TRBV29-1,TGCAGCGCCCTCCAGGGAACCCTTTCCTACGAGCAGTACTTC,CSALQGTLSYEQYF
TRBJ2-7,.,.,TRBV28,TGTGCCAGCAGTTTTATGGGACAAACCTACGAGCAGTACTTC,CASSFMGQTYEQYF
TRBJ2-3,.,.,TRBV6-1,TGTGCCTTACGACTCGACTCCACAGATACGCAGTATTTT,CALRLDSTDTQYF
TRBJ1-1,TRBD1,.,TRBV6-2/TRBV6-3,TGTGCCAGCAGTTACTCGACAGGGTTGAACACTGAAGCTTTCTTT,CASSYSTGLNTEAFF
TRBJ2-1,.,.,TRBV27,TGTGCCAGCGCAGACTTGGGCAATGAGCAGTTCTTC,CASADLGNEQFF
TRBJ1-3,.,.,TRBV13,TGTGCCAGCAGCTCAAACTGGGACACCATATATTTT,CASSSNWDTIYF
TRBJ2-7,.,.,TRBV20-1,TGCAGTGCTAGAGATTGGGACACCTCCTACGAGCAGTACTTC,CSARDWDTSYEQYF
TRBJ1-1,.,.,TRBV15,TGTGCCACCAGCAGAGATGACGGGTCAGAAGAAATGAACACTGAAGCTTTCTTT,CATSRDDGSEEMNTEAFF
TRBJ2-7,.,.,TRBV19,TGTGCCAGTAGTAATCCTGACCTCTCCTACGAGCAGTACTTC,CASSNPDLSYEQYF
TRBJ2-5,TRBD1,.,TRBV30,TGTGCCTGGAGGAACTTACAGGGGACGGGGAAGACCCAGTACTTC,CAWRNLQGTGKTQYF
TRBJ1-1,.,.,TRBV13,TGTGCCAGCAGCTCCGTCATGAACACTGAAGCTTTCTTT,CASSSVMNTEAFF
TRBJ2-1,.,.,TRBV29-1,TGCAGCGTTGATTCCCCAGGGGCATCCTACAATGAGCAGTTCTTC,CSVDSPGASYNEQFF
TRBJ1-2,.,once,TRBV29-1,TGCAGCGTTGACGAGGGAGGGGGCTACACCTTC,CSVDEGGGYTF
TRBJ2-7,.,.,TRBV29-1,TGCAGCGTTGAAGGACCGACCTACGAGCAGTACTTC,CSVEGPTYEQYF
TRBJ2-3,.,.,TRBV10-3,TGTGCCATCAGTGATACTTTGGGCCCAGATACGCAGTATTTT,CAISDTLGPDTQYF
TRBJ1-1,.,.,TRBV30,TGTGCCTGGGTCAAACTAATGAACACTGAAGCTTTCTTT,CAWVKLMNTEAFF
TRBJ1-2,.,.,TRBV20-1,TGCAGTGCTCCCCTTGGGGGGGCGCTTGGCTACACCTTC,CSAPLGGALGYTF
TRBJ2-2,TRBD2,.,TRBV29-1,TGCAGCGTTGTATCACTAGCGGGAGAGGCTAACACCGGGGAGCTGTTTTTT,CSVVSLAGEANTGELFF
TRBJ2-1,.,.,TRBV29-1,TGCAGCGTTGAAGATCTCCCAGGGTCAATCTACGAGCAGTTCTTC,CSVEDLPGSIYEQFF
TRBJ2-3,TRBD2,.,TRBV20-1,TGCAGTGCTAGAGATTGGGGACTAGCGGGTGACACAGATACGCAGTATTTT,CSARDWGLAGDTDTQYF
TRBJ1-1,.,.,TRBV10-3,TGTGCCATCAGTGATGGTTGGGGTGTGGACACTGAAGCTTTCTTT,CAISDGWGVDTEAFF
TRBJ1-6,.,.,TRBV3-1,TGTGCCAGCAGCCAAGTCCGGTCACCCCTCCACTTT,CASSQVRSPLHF
TRBJ1-1,.,once,TRBV3-1,TGTGCCAGCAGCCAAGAATTTGGGTATTCAGGGACTGAAGCTTTCTTT,CASSQEFGYSGTEAFF
TRBJ2-3,TRBD2,.,TRBV6-4,TGTGCCAGCAGTGAATCTAGCGGGAGCACAGATACGCAGTATTTT,CASSESSGSTDTQYF
TRBJ2-5,.,once,TRBV24-1,TGTGCCACCAGTGATCCCCAGCAAGAGACCCAGTACTTC,CATSDPQQETQYF
TRBJ2-5,TRBD2,.,TRBV27,TGTGCCAGCAGTTATAGCGGGAGGGAAATACAAGAGACCCAGTACTTC,CASSYSGREIQETQYF
TRBJ2-7,TRBD1,.,TRBV27,TGTGCCAGCAGTTTATCCTTGTCGGGACAGGGTCTTCAATCCTACGAGCAGTACTTC,CASSLSLSGQGLQSYEQYF
TRBJ1-1,.,.,TRBV5-4,TGTGCCAGCAGCTTGGGGGAGGAGGAGAACACTGAAGCTTTCTTT,CASSLGEEENTEAFF
TRBJ2-1,.,few,TRBV27,TGTGCCAGCACCCAGTACAATGAGCAGTTCTTC,CASTQYNEQFF
TRBJ1-1,.,.,TRBV20-1,TGCAGTGGGACGATCATCGACACTGAAGCTTTCTTT,CSGTIIDTEAFF
TRBJ1-1,.,.,TRBV29-1,TGCAGCGTTGTCCTAGTGATGAACACTGAAGCTTTCTTT,CSVVLVMNTEAFF
TRBJ2-7,TRBD1,once,TRBV7-2,TGTGCCAGCAGCCCCGGGACAGGGTGGCCCTACGAGCAGTACTTC,CASSPGTGWPYEQYF
TRBJ2-5,TRBD2,.,TRBV7-9,TGTGCCAGCAGTCTGACTAGCGGTCAAGAGACCCAGTACTTC,CASSLTSGQETQYF